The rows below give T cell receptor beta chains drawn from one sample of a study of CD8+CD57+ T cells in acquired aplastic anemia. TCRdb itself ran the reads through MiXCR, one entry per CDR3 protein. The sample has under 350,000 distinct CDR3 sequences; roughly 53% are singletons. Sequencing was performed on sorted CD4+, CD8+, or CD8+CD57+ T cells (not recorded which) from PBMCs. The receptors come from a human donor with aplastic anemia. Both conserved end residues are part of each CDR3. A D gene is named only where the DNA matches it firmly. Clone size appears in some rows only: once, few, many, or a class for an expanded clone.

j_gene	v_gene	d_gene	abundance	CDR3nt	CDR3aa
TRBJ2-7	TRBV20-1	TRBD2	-	TGCAGTGCTTCGAAGCGGGGGTCAAACGAGCAGTACTTC	CSASKRGSNEQYF
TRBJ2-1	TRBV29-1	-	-	TGCAGCGGGGGGGGCGATGAGCAGTTCTTC	CSGGGDEQFF
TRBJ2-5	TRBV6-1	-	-	TGTGCCAGCAGTGCCTCTTGGGAGACCCAGTACTTC	CASSASWETQYF
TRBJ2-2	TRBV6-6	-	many	TGTGCCAGCAGTTACGGCCAGGGGCAGGCCGGGGAGCTGTTTTTT	CASSYGQGQAGELFF
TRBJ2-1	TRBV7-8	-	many	TGTGCCAGCAGCCAGGGCCGGGGCGATGAGCAGTTCTTC	CASSQGRGDEQFF
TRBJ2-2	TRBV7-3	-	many	TGTGCCAGCAGCCCTAGCTTTGGGGCAGGCACCGGGGAGCTGTTTTTT	CASSPSFGAGTGELFF
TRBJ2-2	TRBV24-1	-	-	TGTGCCACCAGTGACCCACCCACCGGGGAGCTGTTTTTT	CATSDPPTGELFF
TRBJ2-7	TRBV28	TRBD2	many	TGTGCCAGCAGCTCCGACGGGACTAGCAACGAGCAGTACTTC	CASSSDGTSNEQYF
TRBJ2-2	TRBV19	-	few	TGTGCCAGTAGTATACAGGGGAACACCGGGGAGCTGTTTTTT	CASSIQGNTGELFF
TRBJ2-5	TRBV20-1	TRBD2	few	TGCAGTGCACCGTTGTATAGCGGGAGAGGTGCAGAGACCCAGTACTTC	CSAPLYSGRGAETQYF
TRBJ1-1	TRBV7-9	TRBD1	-	TGTGCCAGCAGCTTACAGGGGGTTGGTACTGAAGCTTTCTTT	CASSLQGVGTEAFF
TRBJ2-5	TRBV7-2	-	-	TGTGCCAGCGGGACCGGGGCTTACGCTCAAGAGACCCAGTACTTC	CASGTGAYAQETQYF
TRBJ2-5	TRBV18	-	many	TGTGCCAGCTCACGAAACAAGGGGACAGAGACCCAGTACTTC	CASSRNKGTETQYF
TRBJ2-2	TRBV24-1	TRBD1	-	TGTGCCACCAGTGATTATGGACAGGGGGTAGGGGAGCTGTTTTTT	CATSDYGQGVGELFF
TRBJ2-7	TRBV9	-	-	TGTGCCAGCAGCCCCCCCCTCGGGGGTTTTGACGAGCAGTACTTC	CASSPPLGGFDEQYF
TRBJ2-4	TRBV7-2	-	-	TGTGCCAGCAGCTCGGGGGTAACGGAAGCCAAAAACATTCAGTACTTC	CASSSGVTEAKNIQYF
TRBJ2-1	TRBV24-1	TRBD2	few	TGTGCCACCTCGGGAGGGGGGGCCCCGAACAATGAGCAGTTCTTC	CATSGGGAPNNEQFF
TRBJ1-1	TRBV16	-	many	TGTGCCAGCAGCCAAAATCCGGGGAACACTGAAGCTTTCTTT	CASSQNPGNTEAFF
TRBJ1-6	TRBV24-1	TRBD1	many	TGTGCCACCAGTGATGGGGACAGGGTGGATTCACCCCTCCACTTT	CATSDGDRVDSPLHF
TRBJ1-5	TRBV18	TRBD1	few	TGTGCCAGCTCACTAGCCCCAGGAACCGGGACAGGGGGTGGTCAGCCCCAGCATTTT	CASSLAPGTGTGGGQPQHF
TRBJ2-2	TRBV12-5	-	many	TGTGCTAGTGGTTTGGTAAAAGGGGCCTGGAACACCGGGGAGCTGTTTTTT	CASGLVKGAWNTGELFF
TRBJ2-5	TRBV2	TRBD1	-	TGTGCCAGCAGTGGCCGGGACAGGGTAGGAGAGGCCCAGTACTTC	CASSGRDRVGEAQYF